This T cell receptor (beta chain) originates from a study of blood T cell repertoires in COVID-19. Study information: COVID-19 samples collected from the United States, Italy and Spain covered acute and convalescent phases.

The assay was immunoSEQ multiplex PCR, and TCRdb's table has in-frame clones only and misses some. The sample consists of a few thousand clones, 90% of them appearing once. The V gene's germline CDR1 is SEHNR and CDR2 FQNEAQ (reference sequence). The CDR3 is made up of 16 amino acids. The ends lost 11 bases at V and 4 bases at J; junction bases unmatched: 12. The clonotype comes from a man between 60 and 75 years old with acute or convalescent COVID-19. This chain uses TRBV7-9 with TRBJ2-6, with 9 bases aligning to TRBD1. Sequenced sample: peripheral blood. In DNA form, the CDR3 reads TGTGCCGCCCCGGGACAGGGTCCATCCGGGGCCAACGTCCTGACTTTC. As protein: CAAPGQGPSGANVLTF.